The rows below give T cell receptor beta chains drawn from one sample of a study of blood T cells in healthy people across ages. TCRdb reprocessed the 5' RACE reads with MiXCR, giving one entry per CDR3 protein. This sample has 1.6 million or so distinct CDR3 sequences, with roughly 32% found just once. Sequencing was done on a sample of blood. These receptors were taken from a woman in her twenties or thirties in good health. CDR3s include the opening cysteine and the closing phenylalanine or tryptophan. The D gene is left open where the match is weak. Not every row has a clone size; where given, it reads once, few, many or a size class.

- TRBJ1-5 - 15 TRBV15 TGTGCCACCAGCAGAGATAGAGGGATAAATCAGCCCCAGCATTTT CATSRDRGINQPQHF
- TRBJ2-1 - 15 TRBV3-1 TGTGCCAGCAGCCAAGCTTACGGGGGATCCAATGAGCAGTTCTTC CASSQAYGGSNEQFF
- TRBJ2-1 few 13 TRBV20-1 TGCAGTGCAACGCATCCCCAGAGGGTGGATTCGTTCTTC CSATHPQRVDSFF
TRBD1 TRBJ2-3 - 18 TRBV4-1 TGCGCCAGCAGCCAAGTCACAGGGACAGGGGGCGGGTCAGATACGCAGTATTTT CASSQVTGTGGGSDTQYF
- TRBJ1-1 - 11 TRBV2 TGTGCCACCCGGGAGAACACTGAAGCTTTCTTT CATRENTEAFF
TRBD1 TRBJ2-7 - 17 TRBV6-6 TGTGCCAGCAGTTACTCGGATGCTGGGACAGTTACTTACGAGCGGTACTTC CASSYSDAGTVTYERYF
TRBD1 TRBJ2-5 - 15 TRBV10-3 TGTGCCATCAGTGACCCTATGACAGGGCAAGAGACCCAGTACTTC CAISDPMTGQETQYF
TRBD2 TRBJ2-7 - 17 TRBV4-1 TGCGCCAGCAGCCAAGTTTGGTCGGGGGGAGAGACCTACGAGCAGTACTTC CASSQVWSGGETYEQYF
- TRBJ2-1 - 20 TRBV4-1 TGCGCCAGCAGCCCGAGTCGAGTTTACGGTCGAGAGTTGGAATACATTGAGCAGTTCTTC CASSPSRVYGRELEYIEQFF
TRBD2 TRBJ2-3 - 19 TRBV11-2 TGTGCCAGCAGGCCACTAGCGGGGGGACGCTCGAGGAGCACAGATACGCAGTATTTT CASRPLAGGRSRSTDTQYF
TRBD2 TRBJ2-3 few 16 TRBV3-1 TGTGCCAGCAGCCATCGGACTAGCGGAGCCACAGATACGCAGTATTTT CASSHRTSGATDTQYF
TRBD1 TRBJ1-5 - 16 TRBV20-1 TGCAGTGCTAGAGTGGGTCTACAGGGGAGGAATCAGCCCCAGCATTTT CSARVGLQGRNQPQHF
TRBD2 TRBJ2-3 - 15 TRBV3-1 TGTGCCAGCAGCCAACTGACTAGCGGAACAGATACGCAGTATTTT CASSQLTSGTDTQYF
- TRBJ2-7 few 18 TRBV4-1 TGCGCCAGCAGCCAAGATCTAGGATATAGGACTTCCACCTACGAGCAGTACTTC CASSQDLGYRTSTYEQYF
- TRBJ2-7 - 13 TRBV20-1 TGCAGTGCTAGGGTGGCTAGTTTATTCGAGCAGTACTTC CSARVASLFEQYF
TRBD2 TRBJ2-3 - 15 TRBV6-1 TGTGCCAGCTGTAGTCCCGGGGAGGGTACAGATACGCAGTATTTT CASCSPGEGTDTQYF
TRBD1 TRBJ1-2 - 15 TRBV6-1 TGTGCCAGCAGTGGCAACAGGGGGCCTTCTCAAGGCTACACCTTC CASSGNRGPSQGYTF
- TRBJ2-4 - 17 TRBV21-1 TGTGCCAGCAGCAAAGGATCGAAGGACAGGGCCAAAAACATTCAGTACTTC CASSKGSKDRAKNIQYF
TRBD1 TRBJ1-4 once 16 TRBV4-1 TGCGCCAGCAGCCAAATACAGGGGGCCGGTAATGGAAAACTGTTTTTT CASSQIQGAGNGKLFF
- TRBJ1-1 - 13 TRBV29-1 TGCAGCGTTGTTCTGGACCCCGGCACTGAAGCTTTCTTT CSVVLDPGTEAFF
TRBD2 TRBJ2-3 few 13 TRBV2 TGTGCCAGCAGTTGGGGGGGGGAAGATACGCAGTATTTT CASSWGGEDTQYF
- TRBJ1-1 - 12 TRBV12-3/TRBV12-4 TGTGCCAGCAGCCACGTCGGCCAAGAAGCTTTCTTT CASSHVGQEAFF
- TRBJ2-5 many 13 TRBV5-1 TGCGCCAGCAGCCTCTACCGCCAAGAGACCCAGTACTTC CASSLYRQETQYF
- TRBJ1-5 - 13 TRBV10-2 TGCGCCAGCACCTACACCTTCAATCAGCCCCAGCATTTT CASTYTFNQPQHF
- TRBJ2-5 - 12 TRBV5-6 TGTGCCAGCAGCCTCCCGTTAGTTGGGCAGTACTTC CASSLPLVGQYF
- TRBJ2-1 - 14 TRBV20-1 TGCAGTGCTCCCCTTGTCGACCCTTACAATGAGCAGTTCTTC CSAPLVDPYNEQFF
- TRBJ2-1 - 12 TRBV6-5 TGTCCTTACGCCAATATCTACAATGAGCAGTTCTTC CPYANIYNEQFF